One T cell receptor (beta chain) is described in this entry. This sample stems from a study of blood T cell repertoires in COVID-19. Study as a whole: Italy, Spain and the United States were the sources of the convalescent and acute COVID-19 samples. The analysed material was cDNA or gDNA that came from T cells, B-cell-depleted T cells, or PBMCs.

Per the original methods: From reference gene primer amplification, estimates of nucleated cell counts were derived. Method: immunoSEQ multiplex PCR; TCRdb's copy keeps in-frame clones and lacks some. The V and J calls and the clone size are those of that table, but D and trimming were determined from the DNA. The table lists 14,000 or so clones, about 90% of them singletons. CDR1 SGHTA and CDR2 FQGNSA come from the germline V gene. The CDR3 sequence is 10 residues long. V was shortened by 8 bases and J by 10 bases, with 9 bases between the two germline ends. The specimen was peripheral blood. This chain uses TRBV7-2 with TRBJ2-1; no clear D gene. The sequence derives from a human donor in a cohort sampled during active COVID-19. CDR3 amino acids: CASGSNEQFF. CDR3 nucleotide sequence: TGTGCCAGCGGTTCTAACGAGCAGTTCTTC.